These T cell receptor beta chains were read from a single sample in a study of T-cell memory formation after mild COVID-19. Via MiXCR, TCRdb re-called the 5' RACE reads, giving one row per CDR3 protein. The sample has 300,000 to 350,000 distinct CDR3 sequences; roughly 19% are singletons. Sequenced: PBMCs or a T cell subset sorted from them (not recorded which). The source is a young man who had mild COVID-19 (a few samples of this study predate the infection). Cell type and time point are not known. CDR3s include the opening cysteine and the closing phenylalanine or tryptophan. D genes are given only for firm matches. Rows give clone size only sometimes, using once, few, many, or a class for an expanded clone.

d_call	j_call	v_call	clone_size	cdr3_aa	cdr3_nt
.	TRBJ1-1	TRBV5-1	few	CASSLEAGAEAFF	TGCGCCAGCAGCTTGGAAGCGGGGGCTGAAGCTTTCTTT
.	TRBJ1-2	TRBV3-1	.	CASSAQGNGYTF	TGTGCCAGCAGTGCCCAGGGAAATGGCTACACCTTC
.	TRBJ2-3	TRBV7-9	many	CASSSRLPVTDTQYF	TGTGCCAGCAGCTCCCGACTGCCAGTCACAGATACGCAGTATTTT
.	TRBJ1-1	TRBV18	few	CASSGARWTEAFF	TGTGCCAGCTCAGGGGCCAGGTGGACTGAAGCTTTCTTT
TRBD1	TRBJ1-2	TRBV7-2	.	CASSSRTGPGGYTF	TGTGCCAGCAGCTCCCGGACAGGGCCCGGTGGCTACACCTTC
.	TRBJ1-6	TRBV12-3/TRBV12-4	.	CASSRQRTYNSPLHF	TGTGCCAGCAGTAGACAGAGAACCTATAATTCACCCCTCCACTTT
.	TRBJ2-7	TRBV18	few	CASSPSRDSYEQYF	TGTGCCAGCTCACCCTCCAGGGACTCCTACGAGCAGTACTTC
TRBD2	TRBJ2-7	TRBV7-6	.	CASSSSTSGGYEQYF	TGTGCCAGCAGCTCCTCGACTAGCGGGGGGTACGAGCAGTACTTC
TRBD2	TRBJ2-3	TRBV10-2	few	CASRGRGGQDTQYF	TGCGCCAGCAGGGGGCGGGGGGGCCAGGATACGCAGTATTTT
.	TRBJ2-3	TRBV29-1	.	CSVFPDTQYF	TGCAGCGTATTCCCAGATACGCAGTATTTT
.	TRBJ2-4	TRBV12-3/TRBV12-4	few	CASRPYQLAKNIQYF	TGTGCCAGCAGACCCTACCAGCTAGCCAAAAACATTCAGTACTTC
.	TRBJ1-4	TRBV18	few	CASSPKAPANEKLFF	TGTGCCAGCTCACCCAAGGCCCCCGCTAATGAAAAACTGTTTTTT
.	TRBJ2-3	TRBV4-3	.	CASSQDSPGTQYF	TGCGCCAGCAGCCAAGATTCCCCGGGTACGCAGTATTTT
.	TRBJ2-2	TRBV20-1	few	CSARGGRLPTGELFF	TGCAGTGCTAGAGGGGGGCGGCTACCCACCGGGGAGCTGTTTTTT
.	TRBJ2-2	TRBV4-3	few	CASSQEPRGSNTGELFF	TGCGCCAGCAGCCAAGAACCCCGGGGGAGCAACACCGGGGAGCTGTTTTTT
.	TRBJ1-1	TRBV5-1	few	CASSLAGRNTEAFF	TGCGCCAGCAGCTTGGCCGGCAGGAACACTGAAGCTTTCTTT
TRBD2	TRBJ2-3	TRBV9	.	CASSVRSSGGALDTQYF	TGTGCCAGCAGCGTAAGGTCTAGCGGGGGGGCCCTCGATACGCAGTATTTT
TRBD2	TRBJ2-3	TRBV7-6	few	CASSLGSGGSDTQYF	TGTGCCAGCAGCTTAGGATCGGGGGGGTCAGATACGCAGTATTTT
TRBD2	TRBJ2-3	TRBV29-1	few	CSVEAGRGGTDTQYF	TGCAGCGTTGAAGCGGGACGGGGGGGCACAGATACGCAGTATTTT
.	TRBJ2-5	TRBV18	few	CASSPQWGRETQYF	TGTGCCAGCTCACCGCAGTGGGGGAGAGAGACCCAGTACTTC
.	TRBJ2-3	TRBV15	.	CATSRGAVTDTQYF	TGTGCCACCAGCAGAGGGGCGGTCACAGATACGCAGTATTTT
.	TRBJ2-5	TRBV12-3/TRBV12-4	.	CASSLVPGGVETQYF	TGTGCCAGCAGTTTAGTTCCGGGGGGCGTGGAGACCCAGTACTTC
.	TRBJ2-1	TRBV4-3	few	CASSQVKGAHNEQFF	TGCGCCAGCAGCCAAGTCAAGGGTGCCCACAATGAGCAGTTCTTC
TRBD1	TRBJ2-3	TRBV5-1	.	CASDSGTAGTDTQYF	TGCGCCAGCGATTCCGGGACAGCAGGCACAGATACGCAGTATTTT
.	TRBJ2-1	TRBV29-1	.	CSVKRGGAYNEQFF	TGCAGCGTTAAAAGGGGGGGAGCCTACAATGAGCAGTTCTTC
.	TRBJ2-5	TRBV12-3/TRBV12-4	few	CASSLAGAGETQYF	TGTGCCAGCAGTTTAGCAGGGGCCGGGGAGACCCAGTACTTC
.	TRBJ2-3	TRBV15	.	CATSVAFSTDTQYF	TGTGCCACCAGCGTGGCGTTTAGCACAGATACGCAGTATTTT
TRBD2	TRBJ2-7	TRBV18	.	CASSLGAGGINEQYF	TGTGCCAGCTCACTCGGAGCGGGGGGTATCAACGAGCAGTACTTC
.	TRBJ2-3	TRBV5-1	many	CASSVTRDTQYF	TGCGCCAGCAGCGTAACTAGAGATACGCAGTATTTT
.	TRBJ2-2	TRBV5-1	many	CASSLVQGTGELFF	TGCGCCAGCAGCTTGGTACAGGGCACCGGGGAGCTGTTTTTT
.	TRBJ2-5	TRBV15	.	CATRERVQETQYF	TGTGCCACCAGGGAAAGGGTACAAGAGACCCAGTACTTC
.	TRBJ2-5	TRBV9	.	CASGSGQETQYF	TGTGCCAGCGGAAGTGGCCAAGAGACCCAGTACTTC
.	TRBJ2-2	TRBV5-1	few	CASSSWTDTGELFF	TGCGCCAGCAGCTCCTGGACAGACACCGGGGAGCTGTTTTTT
TRBD1	TRBJ1-4	TRBV7-6	.	CASSVDRGFEKLFF	TGTGCCAGCAGCGTAGACAGGGGTTTTGAAAAACTGTTTTTT
.	TRBJ1-2	TRBV10-3	few	CAISQGNYGYTF	TGTGCCATCTCCCAGGGTAACTATGGCTACACCTTC
.	TRBJ2-3	TRBV20-1	.	CSAPGPGDTQYF	TGCAGTGCTCCCGGACCGGGGGATACGCAGTATTTT
.	TRBJ2-5	TRBV7-9	few	CASSQGVQETQYF	TGTGCCAGCAGCCAGGGAGTCCAAGAGACCCAGTACTTC
TRBD1	TRBJ2-7	TRBV5-1	few	CASSITGEFRYEQYF	TGCGCCAGCAGCATCACAGGGGAATTCCGCTACGAGCAGTACTTC
.	TRBJ2-5	TRBV20-1	few	CSASEGETGRETQYF	TGCAGTGCTAGTGAAGGAGAGACAGGTCGGGAGACCCAGTACTTC
.	TRBJ1-2	TRBV6-1	.	CASRVDGSYGYTF	TGTGCCAGCAGAGTGGACGGTTCCTATGGCTACACCTTC
TRBD2	TRBJ2-3	TRBV5-1	.	CASSIPSGGGDTQYF	TGCGCCAGCAGCATACCTAGCGGGGGGGGTGATACGCAGTATTTT